These 29 T cell receptor beta chains share one sample of origin, sequenced in a study of cytomegalovirus exposure and HLA in healthy donors. PCR amplification relied on 60 Vbeta primers (plus 13 Jbeta primers). The method was immunoSEQ multiplex PCR; TCRdb's version includes in-frame clones alone and lacks a portion of them. The sample table sets out fewer than 150,000 clones. Source material: PBMCs. The source of these receptors is a man in his forties in good health and CMV-seronegative.

The V call is TRBV2, the J call TRBJ1-2; D is possibly TRBD1 (5 bases). Trimming removed 8 bases from V and 4 bases from J, with 14 bases in between. Germline lookup yields CDR1 SNHLY and CDR2 FYNNEI. The CDR3 contains 13 residues. The CDR3 DNA is TGTGCCAGCTCACCACGCGGGGGCTATGGCTACACCTTC. It translates to CASSPRGGYGYTF.

This chain links TRBV19 with TRBJ1-4, with D unclear. From germline, CDR1 is LNHDA and CDR2 SQIVND (reference sequence). V was cut by 7 bases and J by 8 bases, with 11 bases left in between. The CDR3 runs to 12 residues. The CDR3 sequence: CASTSPGEKLFF. In DNA, the CDR3 is TGTGCCAGTACCTCCCCGGGGGAAAAACTGTTTTTT.

The chain joins TRBV4-1 to TRBJ2-1; TRBD2 matches 13 bases. CDR3 size: 20 residues. V lost 1 base to trimming and J lost 0 bases; unmatched junction nucleotides: 9. Germline CDR1 and CDR2: MGHRA and YSYEKL. DNA for the CDR3: TGCGCCAGCAGCCAAGGATGGACTAGCGGGGGACAAAGCTCCTACAATGAGCAGTTCTTC. It yields the protein CASSQGWTSGGQSSYNEQFF.

The chain joins TRBV7-2 to TRBJ2-7, with 7 bases that match TRBD1. The CDR3 is 13 amino acids. Unmatched junction bases numbered 6, after V lost 10 bases and J lost 0 bases. CDR1 is SGHTA, CDR2 FQGNSA, per germline. The CDR3 coding sequence is TGTGCCACCTCGGACAGGAGCTCCTACGAGCAGTACTTC. Translating gives CATSDRSSYEQYF.

The chain links TRBV30 to TRBJ2-1, with TRBD2 matching 10 bases. Looked up from germline, CDR1 is GTSNPN and CDR2 is SVGIG (reference sequence). There are 15 residues in the CDR3. V lost 0 bases, J lost 6 bases, and 5 bases stayed unmatched. CDR3 coding DNA: TGTGCCTGGAGTGTACAAAGCGGGGGGGCCAATGAGCAGTTCTTC. Protein sequence: CAWSVQSGGANEQFF.

The chain combines TRBV7-2 with TRBJ2-3, with 7 bases fitting TRBD2. Losses at the gene ends were 1 base for V and 3 bases for J; bases not matched to a gene: 1. The CDR3 is 14 amino acids. CDR1 is SGHTA and CDR2 is FQGNSA in the germline V gene. The CDR3 sequence is CASSLVAGTDTQYF. The DNA of the CDR3 is TGTGCCAGCAGCTTAGTAGCGGGTACAGATACGCAGTATTTT.

The rearrangement uses TRBV2 and TRBJ2-1; 12 bases align to TRBD2. The ends lost 4 bases at V and 6 bases at J; junction bases unmatched: 10. The CDR3 extends over 17 amino acids. CDR1 is SNHLY and CDR2 is FYNNEI in the germline V gene. CDR3 amino acids: CASSVSPSGGALNEQFF. The DNA for the CDR3 is TGTGCCAGCAGTGTAAGCCCTAGCGGGGGGGCCCTCAATGAGCAGTTCTTC. Together with reference TRBV2 and TRBJ2-1, the CDR3 gives the full variable domain: EPEVTQTPSHQVTQMGQEVILRCVPISNHLYFYWYRQILGQKVEFLVSFYNNEISEKSEIFDDQFSVERPDGSNFTLKIRSTKLEDSAMYFCASSVSPSGGALNEQFFGPGTRLTVL.

The chain carries TRBV12-5 and TRBJ2-3; D is unresolved. There are 12 residues in the CDR3. Deletions cut 6 bases from V and 0 bases from J, with 4 bases between. Looked up from germline, CDR1 is LGHNT and CDR2 is FRNRAP. As DNA, the CDR3 is TGTGCTAGTGGGACTAGCACAGATACGCAGTATTTT. It codes for CASGTSTDTQYF.

The chain is built from TRBV19 and TRBJ2-5; unclear D gene. The J call may be faulty, since TRBJ2-7 better matches the DNA end. Germline CDR1 LNHDA, CDR2 SQIVND (reference sequence). The CDR3 sequence is 12 residues long. The CDR3, as DNA: TGTGCCAGTGGTCGGAGCTCCTACGAGCAGTACTTC. Translating gives CASGRSSYEQYF.

The chain has TRBV5-4 and TRBJ1-6, with TRBD1 as a possible D gene (5 bases). Germline assignment: CDR1 SGHNT and CDR2 YYREEE (reference sequence). V gave up 4 bases and J gave up 7 bases, with 21 bases separating them. This CDR3 has 17 residues. The CDR3 DNA is TGTGCCAGCAGCCCGCGGGGCCAAGGAACTTTCAATTCACCCCTCCACTTT. This codes for CASSPRGQGTFNSPLHF.

The chain combines TRBV9 with TRBJ1-1; D unresolved. The V end lost 4 bases, the J end lost 1 base, and 14 bases lay between the germline ends. CDR1 and CDR2 (germline): SGDLS, YYNGEE. This CDR3 region has 15 residues. CDR3 in amino acids: CASSRGSRANTEAFF. CDR3 coding DNA: TGTGCCAGCAGCCGAGGGTCTAGGGCGAACACTGAAGCTTTCTTT.

This chain joins TRBV4-1 and TRBJ1-5, with a possible D match to TRBD1 (6 bases). Trimming removed 0 bases from V and 4 bases from J, with 13 bases in between. The CDR3 loop spans 16 amino acids. Germline CDR1 reads MGHRA; CDR2 reads YSYEKL. CDR3 residues: CASSQDGGLGNQPQHF. CDR3 coding DNA: TGCGCCAGCAGCCAAGACGGGGGGCTGGGGAATCAGCCCCAGCATTTT.

DNA of the CDR3: TGCGCCAGCAGCCAAGTGGCCAGGGAGGATTCACCCCTCCACTTT. The encoded protein is CASSQVAREDSPLHF. The chain employs TRBV4-3 and TRBJ1-6, with a tentative D call TRBD1 (5 bases). The CDR3 has 15 residues. Germline lookup yields CDR1 LGHNA and CDR2 YSLEER. V shed 1 base and J shed 8 bases, with 12 bases lying between them.

The gene calls are TRBV5-6 and TRBJ2-7, with a tentative D call TRBD1 (5 bases). V was cut by 6 bases and J by 0 bases, with 19 bases left in between. The CDR3 is 16 residues long. Germline V CDR1 and CDR2: SGHDT, YYEEEE. In DNA form, the CDR3 reads TGTGCCAGCACCTTCGGTAGGGGTATAGCCTCCTACGAGCAGTACTTC. Its translation: CASTFGRGIASYEQYF.

The chain has TRBV5-4 and TRBJ1-6, with TRBD1 identical over 7 bases. From germline, CDR1 is SGHNT and CDR2 YYREEE (reference sequence). Losses at the gene ends were 4 bases for V and 5 bases for J; bases not matched to a gene: 3. This CDR3 contains 14 residues. The chain's CDR3 is CASSTQGNNSPLHF. In nucleotides, the CDR3 is TGTGCCAGCAGCACACAGGGGAATAATTCACCCCTCCACTTT.

The chain recombines TRBV29-1 with TRBJ1-2; D not resolved. This CDR3 contains 10 residues. Germline V gene data show CDR1 as SQVTM and CDR2 as ANQGSEA. V lost 4 bases, J lost 6 bases, and 6 bases lay in between. The CDR3 DNA reads as TGCAGCGTTGGGCAGGATGGCTACACCTTC. This sequence encodes CSVGQDGYTF.

The rearrangement joins TRBV5-1 to TRBJ1-1; D gene ambiguous. V lost 0 bases and J 5 bases, leaving 8 bases between the germline ends. Germline V gives CDR1 SGHRS, CDR2 YFSETQ. The CDR3 length is 13 residues. In DNA form, the CDR3 reads TGCGCCAGCAGCTTGGGCGGGTCGACTGAAGCTTTCTTT. It codes for CASSLGGSTEAFF.

The rearrangement links TRBV4-3 to TRBJ2-7; 11 bases are shared with TRBD1. The V segment lost 0 bases and the J segment 5 bases; nucleotides outside the gene matches: 6. The CDR3 contains 16 residues. Per germline, CDR1 LGHNA and CDR2 YSLEER. The CDR3 DNA follows: TGCGCCAGCAGCCAAGAAGGGGACAGGGGGAGGGACGAGCAGTACTTC. It encodes CASSQEGDRGRDEQYF.

The chain couples TRBV9 to TRBJ1-2, with a tentative D call TRBD1 (6 bases). V was cut by 2 bases and J by 4 bases, with 18 bases left in between. The germline V gene encodes CDR1 SGDLS and CDR2 YYNGEE. The CDR3 has 16 amino acids. The chain's CDR3 is CASSVGGNIQGYGYTF. CDR3 nucleotides: TGTGCCAGCAGCGTGGGAGGGAACATACAGGGCTATGGCTACACCTTC. The whole variable domain, remainder taken from reference TRBV9 and TRBJ1-2, is DSGVTQTPKHLITATGQRVTLRCSPRSGDLSVYWYQQSLDQGLQFLIQYYNGEERAKGNILERFSAQQFPDLHSELNLSSLELGDSALYFCASSVGGNIQGYGYTFGSGTRLTVV.

A word on this clone: No conserved phenylalanine or tryptophan is present at the end of the CDR3, so a read error is the likely explanation. The DNA is omitted, as the CDR3 cannot be located on it reliably, and the CDR3 follows TCRdb's listing. This chain joins TRBV1 and TRBJ2-3; the table's D call, TRBD2, has no DNA check behind it. TRBV1 counts as a pseudogene. Ends included, the CDR3 has 14 residues. This CDR3 is CTSSLKALDVRVFG.

The chain combines TRBV7-2 with TRBJ2-7, with 14 bases lining up with TRBD2. This CDR3 has 16 residues. Germline V gene data show CDR1 as SGHTA and CDR2 as FQGNSA. The J segment lost 2 bases and the V segment lost 5 bases, leaving 5 bases of the junction unmatched. CDR3 coding DNA: TGTGCCAGCAGCCCATCGACTAGCGGGGGGGCCTACGAGCAGTACTTC. Translation gives CASSPSTSGGAYEQYF.

CDR3 sequence: CASSLDGENSPLHF. CDR3 DNA: TGTGCCAGCAGTTTAGACGGAGAGAATTCACCCCTCCACTTT. The chain carries TRBV27 and TRBJ1-6; D unresolved. Trimming shortened V by 2 bases and J by 7 bases, and 9 bases separated the two germline ends. Germline CDR1 MNHEY, CDR2 SMNVEV (reference sequence). CDR3 length: 14 amino acids.

For this clone: The junction departs from germline at one end; a sequencing error may be responsible. CDR3 in DNA: TGTGCCAGCAGCCAAGCACAGGGGGACAACGTCCTGACTTTC. It yields the protein CASSQAQGDNVLTF. The chain carries TRBV4-2 and TRBJ2-6; 8 bases map to TRBD1. The germline V gene encodes CDR1 LGHNA and CDR2 YNFKEQ. This CDR3 is built from 14 residues.

The chain couples TRBV6-6 to TRBJ2-2; 7 bases line up with TRBD1. Germline lookup yields CDR1 MNHNY and CDR2 SVGAGI (reference sequence). The CDR3 consists of 15 residues. Trimming at V came to 8 bases and at J to 6 bases, leaving 12 bases not matched to a gene. CDR3: CASLIARGGPGELFF. CDR3 nucleotide sequence: TGTGCCAGCCTAATTGCAAGAGGGGGCCCCGGGGAGCTGTTTTTT.

This chain connects TRBV28 to TRBJ1-1; 8 bases are shared with TRBD1. The CDR3 is 13 residues long. V gave up 10 bases and J gave up 4 bases; unmatched junction bases: 8. Germline lookup yields CDR1 MDHEN and CDR2 SYDVKM. The CDR3 sequence is CATHRQGSTEAFF. DNA of the CDR3: TGTGCCACCCATAGACAGGGGAGCACTGAAGCTTTCTTT.

The J gene is TRBJ1-2, the V gene TRBV15, with TRBD1 identical over 7 bases. In germline, CDR1 is LNHNV, CDR2 YYDKDF (reference sequence). CDR3 size: 15 residues. The V and J ends lost 1 base and 4 bases, in that order; junction bases with no gene match: 6. In DNA, the CDR3 is TGTGCCACCAGCAGAGTCGGGACAGAACTCTATGGCTACACCTTC. The encoded protein is CATSRVGTELYGYTF.

J is TRBJ2-3 and V is TRBV27; TRBD2 matches 9 bases. The CDR3 loop spans 17 amino acids. Germline assignment: CDR1 MNHEY and CDR2 SMNVEV (reference sequence). The J segment lost 0 bases and the V segment lost 4 bases, leaving 8 bases of the junction unmatched. Written as DNA, the CDR3 is TGTGCCAGCAGTTCAATACCTAGCGGGACTAGCACAGATACGCAGTATTTT. Translating it yields CASSSIPSGTSTDTQYF.

The chain carries TRBV6-6 and TRBJ2-3; 9 positions match TRBD2. The germline V gene encodes CDR1 MNHNY and CDR2 SVGAGI (reference sequence). The CDR3 is 15 residues long. The trim removed 4 bases at V and 3 bases at J, leaving 5 bases unmatched. DNA for the CDR3: TGTGCCAGCAGTTCTCCGGGACTAGCAACAGATACGCAGTATTTT. Amino acids: CASSSPGLATDTQYF.

V gene TRBV27 combines with J gene TRBJ2-7; 7 positions agree with TRBD1. Per germline, CDR1 MNHEY and CDR2 SMNVEV (reference sequence). Trimming at V came to 3 bases and at J to 8 bases, leaving 10 bases not matched to a gene. CDR3 length: 14 amino acids. The chain's CDR3 is CASSFGQVPTQQYF. The CDR3 region has the DNA TGTGCCAGCAGTTTTGGACAGGTTCCTACTCAGCAGTACTTC.